The entry below gives a single TCR beta chain sequence along with its context. This sample stems from a study of blood T cell repertoires in COVID-19. The repertoire was sequenced with immunoSEQ multiplex PCR; TCRdb's copy has only in-frame clones and lacks some. The table records a few hundred thousand clones, around 87% of them present only once. The receptor comes from a woman in her fifties or sixties with acute or convalescent COVID-19. The sample taken for sequencing was peripheral blood.

The CDR3 loop is CASISYREPVINQPQHF. In nucleotides, the CDR3 is TGTGCCAGCATCTCGTACAGGGAGCCGGTGATAAATCAGCCCCAGCATTTT. V and J are TRBV28 and TRBJ1-5; tentatively, D is TRBD1 (6 bases). Germline V gene lookup returns CDR1 MDHEN and CDR2 SYDVKM. V gave up 7 bases and J gave up 4 bases, with 23 bases separating them. The CDR3 loop spans 17 amino acids.